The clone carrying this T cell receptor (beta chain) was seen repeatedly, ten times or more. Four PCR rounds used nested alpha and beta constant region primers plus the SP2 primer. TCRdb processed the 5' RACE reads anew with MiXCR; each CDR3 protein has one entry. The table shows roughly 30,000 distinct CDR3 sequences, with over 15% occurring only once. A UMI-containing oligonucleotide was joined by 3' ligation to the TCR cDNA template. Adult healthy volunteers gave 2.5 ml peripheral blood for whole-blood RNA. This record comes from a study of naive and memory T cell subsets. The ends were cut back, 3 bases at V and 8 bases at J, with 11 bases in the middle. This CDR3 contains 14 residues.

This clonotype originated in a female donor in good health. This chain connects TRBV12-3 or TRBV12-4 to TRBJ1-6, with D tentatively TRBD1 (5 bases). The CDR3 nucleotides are TGTGCCAGCAGTTTCAGGCCCAGGGATTCACCCCTCCACTTT. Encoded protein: CASSFRPRDSPLHF.